The 6 T cell receptor beta chains listed next were all sequenced from one sample in a study of blood T cell repertoires in COVID-19. Assay used: immunoSEQ multiplex PCR; TCRdb lists only in-frame clones, some missing. This sample has about 190,000 clones, with about 87% found just once. Sequencing was done on a sample of peripheral blood. The receptors stem from a woman in her seventies with COVID-19, enrolled during active disease.

Only one count was recorded for this clone. The chain uses TRBV15 and TRBJ1-1, with D uncertain. This CDR3 region has 14 residues. Trimming took 0 bases from V and 6 from J, leaving 11 bases between them. Germline lookup yields CDR1 LNHNV and CDR2 YYDKDF (reference sequence). The CDR3 nucleotides are TGTGCCACCAGCAGAGATGTTGCGGGCTCTGAAGCTTTCTTT. Protein product: CATSRDVAGSEAFF. Variable domain in full (rest from reference TRBV15 and TRBJ1-1): DAMVIQNPRYQVTQFGKPVTLSCSQTLNHNVMYWYQQKSSQAPKLLFHYYDKDFNNEADTPDNFQSRRPNTSFCFLDIRSPGLGDTAMYLCATSRDVAGSEAFFGQGTRLTVV.

V gene TRBV19 combines with J gene TRBJ1-1, with unresolved D. Germline CDR1 is LNHDA and CDR2 is SQIVND (reference sequence). This CDR3 comprises 11 residues. The V end lost 7 bases, the J end lost 2 bases, and 5 bases lay between the germline ends. CDR3 in DNA: TGTGCCAGTACCTTTAACACTGAAGCTTTCTTT. This gives the protein CASTFNTEAFF.

The chain has TRBV28 and TRBJ1-5; tentative D call: TRBD1 (5 bases). V shed 8 bases and J shed 0 bases, with 14 bases lying between them. Germline CDR1 reads MDHEN; CDR2 reads SYDVKM. The CDR3 length is 15 residues. The CDR3 loop reads CASGRQQYSNQPQHF. Here the CDR3 DNA reads TGTGCCAGCGGAAGACAGCAATATAGCAATCAGCCCCAGCATTTT.

Of note for this clone: One end of the junction does not line up with germline, which may come from a read error. In DNA, the CDR3 is TGTGCCAGTAGTAGGGGGGAAGATACGCCGTATTTT. As protein: CASSRGEDTPYF. The chain joins TRBV19 to TRBJ2-3, with a tentative D call TRBD2 (6 bases). The length of the CDR3 is 12 residues. Germline lookup yields CDR1 LNHDA and CDR2 SQIVND (reference sequence).

The gene calls are TRBV18 and TRBJ1-1; D unclear. V lost 4 bases, J lost 3 bases, and 6 bases lay in between. Looked up from germline, CDR1 is KGHSH and CDR2 is LQKENI. CDR3 length equals 12 residues. In nucleotides, the CDR3 is TGTGCCAGCTCACTGGGCTACACTGAAGCTTTCTTT. It specifies CASSLGYTEAFF.

J is TRBJ2-3 and V is TRBV15; 7 positions match TRBD1. V gave up 3 bases and J gave up 4 bases; unmatched junction bases: 7. Germline lookup yields CDR1 LNHNV and CDR2 YYDKDF (reference sequence). The CDR3 sequence is 15 residues long. The CDR3 nucleotides are TGTGCCACCAGCAGTAAAGAGGGGGCAGCAGATACGCAGTATTTT. Residues: CATSSKEGAADTQYF.